The next 8 T cell receptor beta chains were all read from a single sample in a study of early T cells in non-severe SARS-CoV-2 infection (dated by TCRdb to the early 2020s). The library was prepared using 5' RACE. Data came from a NextSeq 500. TCRdb reprocessed the public reads (quality trimming at Q25 with fastp, clone calling with MiXCR) and kept in-frame beta chains. CDR3 protein sequences are deduplicated, and each keeps its most common genes and DNA. The sample table lists some 49,000 distinct CDR3 sequences, 10% to 15% of them with a count of one. The ten largest clonotypes hold 7.5% to 9.5% of the sample. The sequencing sample was made of whole blood. The receptors were sampled from an adult who was a healthcare worker with PCR-confirmed SARS-CoV-2 infection or an uninfected control (not recorded which).

The CDR3 here is CASSRQLAGFEQYF. CDR3 nucleotides: TGTGCCAGCAGCCGCCAACTAGCGGGGTTCGAGCAGTACTTC. The chain is built from TRBV3-1 and TRBJ2-7; 10 bases are shared with TRBD2. From germline, CDR1 is LGHDT and CDR2 YNNKEL (reference sequence). CDR3 length: 14 amino acids. Trimming took 4 bases from V and 6 from J; bases not matched to a gene: 6.

A few counts support this clonotype. The rearrangement uses TRBV2 and TRBJ1-2; the match to TRBD1 covers 11 bases. With 7 bases clipped from V and 4 bases from J, the junction kept 8 bases outside the gene matches. The CDR3 is 15 residues long. Germline CDR1 reads SNHLY; CDR2 reads FYNNEI. CDR3: CASTSPGTGGYGYTF. CDR3 DNA: TGTGCCAGCACCTCCCCCGGGACAGGGGGCTATGGCTACACCTTC.

The chain uses TRBV29-1 and TRBJ2-5, with D possibly being TRBD1 or TRBD2 (5 bases each). CDR1 and CDR2 from the germline V gene are SQVTM and ANQGSEA. This CDR3 has 12 amino acids. Trimming shortened V by 5 bases and J by 2 bases, and 9 bases separated the two germline ends. The CDR3 is CSVRDGQETQYF. The CDR3 bases are TGCAGCGTTAGGGACGGGCAAGAGACCCAGTACTTC.

The chain recombines TRBV7-8 with TRBJ1-1; 9 bases match TRBD1. The CDR3 consists of 18 residues. CDR1 and CDR2 (germline): SGHVS, FQNEAQ. Trimming cost V 3 bases and J 0 bases; bases outside gene matches: 11. This chain's CDR3 is CASSFPRGTGQLNTEAFF. The CDR3 DNA is TGTGCCAGCAGCTTTCCCCGTGGGACAGGGCAACTGAACACTGAAGCTTTCTTT.

This clonotype has only a few counts. The J gene is TRBJ2-3, the V gene TRBV6-6, with a tentative D call TRBD1 (6 bases). The CDR3 is 13 amino acids. V was pared by 7 bases and J by 2 bases, with 10 bases between. CDR1 and CDR2 from the germline V gene are MNHNY and SVGAGI (reference sequence). The chain's CDR3 is CASIQGITDTQYF. CDR3 coding DNA: TGTGCCAGCATCCAGGGGATCACAGATACGCAGTATTTT.

This sequence joins TRBV20-1 and TRBJ2-3; 9 bases are shared with TRBD2. Germline loops: CDR1 DFQATT, CDR2 SNEGSKA (reference sequence). CDR3 size: 14 residues. This CDR3 reads CGWGVAGASDTQYF. CDR3 nucleotide sequence: TGCGGATGGGGAGTAGCGGGAGCCTCAGATACGCAGTATTTT.

This clonotype was found a few times. The gene calls are TRBV20-1 and TRBJ1-1; D unresolved. The CDR3 loop spans 12 amino acids. The germline gives CDR1 DFQATT, CDR2 SNEGSKA (reference sequence). Trimming pared 3 bases from V and 1 base from J, leaving 6 bases between. The CDR3 DNA follows: TGCAGTGCTAGTAGGGCGAACACTGAAGCTTTCTTT. Amino acids: CSASRANTEAFF.

This clonotype has more than one count but fewer than ten. This chain connects TRBV6-2 or TRBV6-3 to TRBJ1-1, with 8 nucleotides matching TRBD1. The ends lost 5 bases at V and 10 bases at J; junction bases unmatched: 3. The CDR3 length is 11 residues. Germline assignment: CDR1 MNHEY and CDR2 SVGEGT. Here the CDR3 reads CASSTGTGAFF. DNA for the CDR3: TGTGCCAGCAGTACAGGGACAGGAGCTTTCTTT.